These 32 T cell receptor beta chains were all obtained from the same sample, sequenced in a study of neoadjuvant anti-PD-1 for oral cavity cancer. Method: immunoSEQ multiplex PCR; TCRdb's copy keeps in-frame clones and lacks some. The repertoire includes some 7,100 clones, less than 65% of them detected once, and just under 6.5% sits in the top ten. The sequences come from tumor tissue, collected before nivolumab (anti-PD-1) treatment. The receptors come from a person aged 35 to 85 with oral cavity squamous cell carcinoma.

The V call is TRBV14, the J call TRBJ2-1; a possible D gene is TRBD2 (5 bases). CDR1 and CDR2 (germline): SGHDN, FVKESK. The CDR3 runs to 14 residues. V gave up 0 bases and J gave up 8 bases, with 11 bases separating them. In DNA form, the CDR3 reads TGTGCCAGCAGCCAAGATACAGTGAGGGATGAGCAGTTCTTC. Encoded protein: CASSQDTVRDEQFF. Based on the CDR3 plus reference TRBV14 and TRBJ2-1, the full variable domain is EAGVTQFPSHSVIEKGQTVTLRCDPISGHDNLYWYRRVMGKEIKFLLHFVKESKQDESGMPNNRFLAERTGGTYSTLKVQPAELEDSGVYFCASSQDTVRDEQFFGPGTRLTVL.

V gene TRBV6-1 combines with J gene TRBJ2-7; D not certain. The CDR3 loop spans 12 amino acids. CDR1 is MNHNS and CDR2 is SASEGT in the germline V gene. The V and J ends lost 1 base and 4 bases respectively, with 5 bases between them. As DNA, the CDR3 is TGTGCCAGCAGTGAAGTAAGGTACGAGCAGTACTTC. Protein: CASSEVRYEQYF.

The chain recombines TRBV27 with TRBJ2-5, with D hard to call. Germline CDR1 reads MNHEY; CDR2 reads SMNVEV (reference sequence). V lost 1 base, J lost 6 bases, and 9 bases lay in between. This CDR3 has 13 amino acids. The CDR3 nucleotides are TGTGCCAGCAGTTTATGGGGTGAGCAGACCCAGTACTTC. Protein sequence: CASSLWGEQTQYF.

The V call is TRBV5-6, the J call TRBJ1-5; 9 bases map to TRBD1. The junction had 14 bases not matched to a gene; V was cut back by 2 bases and J by 5 bases. Germline V CDR1 and CDR2: SGHDT, YYEEEE. This CDR3 region has 18 residues. The CDR3 region is CASSFSGQGTLIDQPQHF. The CDR3 nucleotides read TGTGCCAGCAGCTTCTCGGGACAGGGAACCTTAATAGATCAGCCCCAGCATTTT. The full variable domain, with the rest looked up from reference TRBV5-6 and TRBJ1-5, is DAGVTQSPTHLIKTRGQQVTLRCSPKSGHDTVSWYQQALGQGPQFIFQYYEEEERQRGNFPDRFSGHQFPNYSSELNVNALLLGDSALYLCASSFSGQGTLIDQPQHFGDGTRLSIL.

The V gene is TRBV9, the J gene TRBJ2-7, with D hard to call. The CDR3 has 14 amino acids. Germline CDR1 is SGDLS and CDR2 is YYNGEE. V lost 0 bases and J 2 bases, leaving 9 bases between the germline ends. In nucleotides, the CDR3 is TGTGCCAGCAGCGTAGTGGACGGAGCCTACGAGCAGTACTTC. It encodes CASSVVDGAYEQYF. Full variable domain (outside the CDR3, taken from reference TRBV9 and TRBJ2-7): DSGVTQTPKHLITATGQRVTLRCSPRSGDLSVYWYQQSLDQGLQFLIQYYNGEERAKGNILERFSAQQFPDLHSELNLSSLELGDSALYFCASSVVDGAYEQYFGPGTRLTVT.

The gene calls are TRBV5-1 and TRBJ1-6; D is unresolved. Trimming took off 0 bases at V and 0 bases at J, with 4 bases between the two ends. The CDR3 covers 15 residues. The germline gives CDR1 SGHRS, CDR2 YFSETQ. CDR3 DNA: TGCGCCAGCAGCTTGGGAACCTCCTATAATTCACCCCTCCACTTT. As protein: CASSLGTSYNSPLHF.

The gene calls are TRBV6-5 and TRBJ2-3; perhaps TRBD1 as D (6 bases). Looked up from germline, CDR1 is MNHEY and CDR2 is SVGAGI. V was cut by 2 bases and J by 5 bases, with 14 bases left in between. CDR3 length: 15 residues. CDR3 sequence (DNA): TGTGCCAGCAGTTACGGGGGCTACGAGGGAGATACGCAGTATTTT. Translated, it gives CASSYGGYEGDTQYF.

The V gene is TRBV9, the J gene TRBJ1-2; possibly TRBD1 for D (6 bases). The V gene lost 4 bases and the J gene lost 2 bases, with 15 bases spanning the gap. Germline values: CDR1 SGDLS, CDR2 YYNGEE. CDR3 length equals 15 residues. CDR3 nucleotide sequence: TGTGCCAGCAGCCCGTTCCCCGGACAGAACTATGGCTACACCTTC. It yields the protein CASSPFPGQNYGYTF.

V gene TRBV9 combines with J gene TRBJ2-3; no reliable D call. This CDR3 has 17 residues. Looked up from germline, CDR1 is SGDLS and CDR2 is YYNGEE. Trimming pared 5 bases from V and 0 bases from J, leaving 19 bases between. CDR3 DNA sequence: TGTGCCAGCAGTAGACGGCAGGCTACTCTTAGCACAGATACGCAGTATTTT. As protein: CASSRRQATLSTDTQYF.

The gene calls are TRBV7-8 and TRBJ2-1; 11 nucleotides align to TRBD1. CDR3 length equals 15 residues. V lost 5 bases, J lost 8 bases, and 8 bases stayed unmatched. Germline V gives CDR1 SGHVS, CDR2 FQNEAQ. The CDR3 DNA sequence: TGTGCCAGCAGCCCCCCCGGACAGGGGGCTTATGAGCAGTTCTTC. This encodes CASSPPGQGAYEQFF.

The CDR3 bases are TGTGCCATCAGCCATGACAGGGGGCGCGGTGGCACTGAAGCTTTCTTT. It codes for CAISHDRGRGGTEAFF. The chain combines TRBV10-3 with TRBJ1-1; 10 bases line up with TRBD1. Trimming took 6 bases from V and 4 from J; bases not matched to a gene: 11. Looked up from germline, CDR1 is ENHRY and CDR2 is SYGVKD. The length of the CDR3 is 16 residues.

This clone appeared once. This chain links TRBV5-5 with TRBJ2-7; tentative D call: TRBD1 (5 bases). The germline V and J ends were trimmed by 0 bases and 1 base, with 11 bases remaining between them. Germline lookup yields CDR1 SGHKS and CDR2 YYEKEE (reference sequence). CDR3 length: 15 amino acids. The CDR3 DNA reads TGTGCCAGCAGCTTGGACGCAGGGTTTTCCTACGAGCAGTACTTC. It codes for CASSLDAGFSYEQYF.

This clone was counted a few times. The chain links TRBV6-4 to TRBJ1-5; D might be TRBD1 (5 bases). Per the germline V gene, CDR1 is MRHNA and CDR2 is SNTAGT. The CDR3 is 13 residues long. V lost 4 bases, J lost 6 bases, and 10 bases lay in between. CDR3: CASSAARGQPQHF. CDR3 coding DNA: TGTGCCAGCAGTGCCGCGAGGGGTCAGCCCCAGCATTTT.

The chain carries TRBV7-2 and TRBJ2-5, with TRBD2 matching over 8 bases. V shed 8 bases and J 2 bases; nucleotides not matched to a gene: 7. The CDR3 runs to 14 residues. The germline CDR1 and CDR2 sequences are SGHTA and FQGNSA. The CDR3 reads CASSPPGGQETQYF. CDR3 coding DNA: TGTGCCAGCTCCCCCCCGGGGGGGCAAGAGACCCAGTACTTC.

The chain has TRBV28 and TRBJ1-4; D is perhaps TRBD1 (5 bases). The CDR3 has 14 amino acids. The V end was cut by 7 bases, the J end by 8 bases, with 17 bases between. Germline V gene data show CDR1 as MDHEN and CDR2 as SYDVKM. The CDR3 spells CASTQGRGREKLFF. For the CDR3, the DNA is TGTGCCAGCACCCAGGGCCGTGGTAGAGAAAAACTGTTTTTT.

The chain employs TRBV6-1 and TRBJ2-7; 7 bases align to TRBD2. Germline loops: CDR1 MNHNS, CDR2 SASEGT. Trimming removed 0 bases from V and 5 bases from J; junction bases left unmatched: 4. The CDR3 length is 14 residues. CDR3 amino acids: CASSEARGVHEQYF. CDR3 DNA sequence: TGTGCCAGCAGTGAAGCACGGGGGGTCCACGAGCAGTACTTC.

A few counts support this clone. The gene calls are TRBV9 and TRBJ2-2; 7 nucleotides match TRBD1. Germline V gene sequence: CDR1 SGDLS, CDR2 YYNGEE. This CDR3 spans 14 amino acids. J was trimmed by 7 bases and V by 4 bases; bases with no gene match: 7. CDR3 sequence (DNA): TGTGCCAGCAGCCAAGACAGGGCCATCGGGGAGCTGTTTTTT. This gives the protein CASSQDRAIGELFF.

This clone has only a few counts. V and J are TRBV18 and TRBJ1-3, with TRBD1 matching 8 bases. From germline, CDR1 is KGHSH and CDR2 LQKENI. The junction had 8 bases not matched to a gene; V was cut back by 4 bases and J by 9 bases. The CDR3 covers 14 residues. The DNA for the CDR3 is TGTGCCAGCTCACAGGACAGGGCCAAGAGCACCATATATTTT. Amino acid sequence: CASSQDRAKSTIYF. Full variable domain (remainder filled in from reference TRBV18 and TRBJ1-3): NAGVMQNPRHLVRRRGQEARLRCSPMKGHSHVYWYRQLPEEGLKFMVYLQKENIIDESGMPKERFSAEFPKEGPSILRIQQVVRGDSAAYFCASSQDRAKSTIYFGEGSWLTVV.

This clone was counted a single time. The chain joins TRBV6-1 to TRBJ2-7, with D maybe TRBD2 (7 bases). This CDR3 contains 15 residues. V lost 6 bases and J lost 0, with 15 bases in between. Per the germline V gene, CDR1 is MNHNS and CDR2 is SASEGT. For the CDR3, the DNA is TGTGCCAGCAGACTACAGGGAGGGTACTCCTACGAGCAGTACTTC. It yields the protein CASRLQGGYSYEQYF.

The chain uses TRBV6-1 and TRBJ2-5; D is ambiguous. CDR3 length: 11 residues. The germline V gene has CDR1 MNHNS and CDR2 SASEGT. V was clipped by 6 bases and J by 5 bases, with 7 bases between them. The chain's CDR3 is CASRTLETQYF. In DNA, the CDR3 is TGTGCCAGCAGGACCCTGGAGACCCAGTACTTC.

This clone has a handful of counts. The genes are TRBV7-2 and TRBJ1-2; D is unresolved. The CDR3 is 12 amino acids. V gave up 4 bases and J gave up 7 bases, with 10 bases separating them. The germline CDR1 and CDR2 sequences are SGHTA and FQGNSA. In nucleotides, the CDR3 is TGTGCCAGCAGCTGGCCGGGAACTGGCTACACCTTC. This gives the protein CASSWPGTGYTF.

The chain links TRBV6-6 to TRBJ1-6, with 7 bases lining up with TRBD1. This CDR3 is built from 14 residues. V was clipped by 6 bases and J by 7 bases; unmatched bases: 6. Germline V lookup: CDR1 MNHNY, CDR2 SVGAGI (reference sequence). The DNA for the CDR3 is TGTGCCAGCAGCGACAGGGCGGAAAATTCACCCCTCCACTTT. It specifies CASSDRAENSPLHF.

This chain joins TRBV7-2 and TRBJ2-7; D is unresolved. The germline V gene encodes CDR1 SGHTA and CDR2 FQGNSA. The V end lost 1 base, the J end lost 3 bases, and 4 bases lay between the germline ends. The length of the CDR3 is 12 residues. Written as DNA, the CDR3 is TGTGCCAGCAGCTTAGTCAGCTACGAGCAGTACTTC. Translation gives CASSLVSYEQYF.

This chain joins TRBV29-1 and TRBJ2-7; 7 positions agree with TRBD1. The germline V gene encodes CDR1 SQVTM and CDR2 ANQGSEA. The CDR3 sequence is 11 residues long. After removal of 8 bases from V and 3 bases from J, the junction contained 4 bases not matched to a gene. The CDR3 DNA sequence: TGCAGCTCCCGGGACAGCTACGAGCAGTACTTC. It is translated as CSSRDSYEQYF.

The chain employs TRBV6-6 and TRBJ2-5; TRBD2 agrees at 8 bases. CDR1 is MNHNY and CDR2 is SVGAGI in the germline V gene (reference sequence). V lost 5 bases, J lost 4 bases, and 6 bases stayed unmatched. The CDR3 loop spans 14 amino acids. CDR3 DNA: TGTGCCAGCAGTGGCCGGGGGGGCCGAGAGACCCAGTACTTC. Translated: CASSGRGGRETQYF.

This clone was seen a single time. The rearrangement uses TRBV5-4 and TRBJ1-5; no definite D call. The CDR3 loop spans 15 amino acids. V gave up 4 bases and J gave up 3 bases, with 14 bases separating them. Germline loops: CDR1 SGHNT, CDR2 YYREEE (reference sequence). DNA of the CDR3: TGTGCCAGCAGCACCGACCCGGGAAACAATCAGCCCCAGCATTTT. This sequence encodes CASSTDPGNNQPQHF.

The chain employs TRBV7-2 and TRBJ2-5; D not certain. V lost 6 bases to trimming and J lost 4 bases, with 12 bases between them. CDR1 SGHTA and CDR2 FQGNSA come from the germline V gene. The CDR3 covers 13 residues. The DNA of the CDR3 is TGTGCCAGCAGACGGACCCCTTCAGAGACCCAGTACTTC. This encodes CASRRTPSETQYF.

V gene TRBV27 combines with J gene TRBJ1-5, with no clear D. Germline CDR1 is MNHEY and CDR2 is SMNVEV (reference sequence). Between the trimmed V and J ends, which lost 3 bases and 5 bases, there was a span of 8 bases. The CDR3 runs to 13 residues. CDR3 coding DNA: TGTGCCAGCAGTTTGGCGAATTATCAGCCCCAGCATTTT. This encodes CASSLANYQPQHF.

This clone showed up just once. CDR3 sequence reads: CASSDGVGTEAFF. CDR3 nucleotides: TGCGCCAGCAGCGACGGGGTTGGGACTGAAGCTTTCTTT. V gene TRBV10-2 combines with J gene TRBJ1-1; no definite D call. V lost 6 bases and J lost 5, with 13 bases in between. The CDR3 spans 13 residues. Germline V CDR1 and CDR2: WSHSY, SAAADI.

This chain uses TRBV6-5 with TRBJ1-4; D ambiguous. Trimming pared 4 bases from V and 3 bases from J, leaving 6 bases between. The CDR3 sequence is 13 residues long. Germline V gene lookup returns CDR1 MNHEY and CDR2 SVGAGI. Here the CDR3 DNA reads TGTGCCAGCAGTTTGGCAGCTAATGAAAAACTGTTTTTT. It encodes CASSLAANEKLFF.

By share, this clone ranks as large (0.1 to 1%). V and J are TRBV28 and TRBJ1-2; no clear D. Germline V gene sequence: CDR1 MDHEN, CDR2 SYDVKM. The CDR3 has 12 residues. V shed 4 bases and J shed 5 bases, with 8 bases lying between them. The DNA for the CDR3 is TGTGCCAGCAGTTCCAACGTGTATGGCTACACCTTC. Amino acids: CASSSNVYGYTF.

The chain joins TRBV9 to TRBJ2-1; 14 bases line up with TRBD2. The CDR3 is 16 amino acids. V shed 3 bases and J 8 bases; nucleotides not matched to a gene: 7. Germline V gene lookup returns CDR1 SGDLS and CDR2 YYNGEE. The CDR3 nucleotides are TGTGCCAGCAGCGCCCTCGGGACTAGCGGGAGCCATGAGCAGTTCTTC. Translated, it gives CASSALGTSGSHEQFF.